Each of the 2 T cell receptor beta chains below was sequenced from the same sample in a study of blood T cell repertoires in COVID-19. TCRdb's copy holds only in-frame clones and misses some; the assay was immunoSEQ multiplex PCR. The sample has about 280,000 clones, approximately 85% seen once; the top ten hold roughly 4.6%. Material for sequencing was peripheral blood. The origin of the receptors is a man aged 45-65 years with active or convalescent COVID-19.

The chain is built from TRBV6-4 and TRBJ2-2; D possibly corresponds to TRBD1 (5 bases). The CDR3 covers 13 residues. Germline CDR1 is MRHNA and CDR2 is SNTAGT. Trimming left V 6 bases short and J 5 bases short, with 10 bases between. The CDR3 DNA is TGTGCCAGCAGAGATAGACAGACCGGGGAGCTGTTTTTT. It translates to CASRDRQTGELFF.

The chain employs TRBV2 and TRBJ2-1; tentative D call: TRBD1 (6 bases). The CDR3 extends over 15 amino acids. Trimming removed 6 bases at V and 4 bases at J, with 16 bases between. Germline lookup yields CDR1 SNHLY and CDR2 FYNNEI. DNA for the CDR3: TGTGCCAGCAGAGTTGAGGGAAGGGGGTACAATGAGCAGTTCTTC. Translation: CASRVEGRGYNEQFF.